Listed here are 28 T cell receptor beta chains from one sample, sequenced in a study of early T cells in non-severe SARS-CoV-2 infection. TCRdb independently ran MiXCR on the 5' RACE reads; one entry per CDR3 protein. The sample contains approximately 27,000 distinct CDR3 sequences, roughly 5% of which appear only once. Sequencing was done on a sample of whole blood. These receptors originate from an adult who was a healthcare worker with PCR-confirmed SARS-CoV-2 infection or an uninfected control (not recorded which).

Ten or more counts support this clonotype. V gene TRBV6-1 combines with J gene TRBJ2-3, with 10 nucleotides matching TRBD2. V shed 2 bases and J 4 bases; nucleotides not matched to a gene: 3. The germline V gene encodes CDR1 MNHNS and CDR2 SASEGT. The CDR3 spans 15 residues. DNA for the CDR3: TGTGCCAGCAGTGAAAAAGCGGGAGGGCCAGATACGCAGTATTTT. It yields the protein CASSEKAGGPDTQYF.

This clonotype was picked up many times. This sequence joins TRBV19 and TRBJ2-6; D remains ambiguous. Germline V gene data show CDR1 as LNHDA and CDR2 as SQIVND (reference sequence). The CDR3 runs to 15 residues. Trimming took 0 bases from V and 2 from J, leaving 5 bases between them. CDR3 in amino acids: CASSIDAAGANVLTF. The CDR3 coding sequence is TGTGCCAGTAGTATAGACGCGGCTGGGGCCAACGTCCTGACTTTC.

V is TRBV7-8 and J is TRBJ2-1; D remains ambiguous. This CDR3 is 15 amino acids long. The germline V and J ends were trimmed by 5 bases and 4 bases, with 15 bases remaining between them. CDR1 and CDR2 from the germline V gene are SGHVS and FQNEAQ. The CDR3 here is CASSTRLVQYNEQFF. The CDR3 DNA reads TGTGCCAGCAGCACCCGACTCGTTCAGTACAATGAGCAGTTCTTC.

This clonotype was observed a few times. This chain joins TRBV7-9 and TRBJ2-7; TRBD1 might be the D (6 bases). Trimming removed 5 bases from V and 4 bases from J, with 12 bases in between. Germline loops: CDR1 SEHNR, CDR2 FQNEAQ (reference sequence). The CDR3 has 13 amino acids. CDR3 in amino acids: CASSLTGGYEQYF. CDR3 bases: TGTGCCAGCAGCCTGACAGGCGGGTACGAGCAGTACTTC. The full variable domain, in which reference TRBV7-9 and TRBJ2-7 provide the parts outside the CDR3, is DTGVSQNPRHKITKRGQNVTFRCDPISEHNRLYWYRQTLGQGPEFLTYFQNEAQLEKSRLLSDRFSAERPKGSFSTLEIQRTEQGDSAMYLCASSLTGGYEQYFGPGTRLTVT.

This clonotype was counted only a few times. V is TRBV7-9 and J is TRBJ2-2; maybe TRBD2 (5 bases). The CDR3 consists of 16 residues. Trimming stripped 4 bases from V and 4 bases from J, with 16 bases between. In germline, CDR1 is SEHNR, CDR2 FQNEAQ (reference sequence). The CDR3 region is CASSSTGGLGTGELFF. CDR3 bases: TGTGCCAGCAGCTCTACTGGCGGGTTGGGCACCGGGGAGCTGTTTTTT.

This clonotype was recorded at least ten times. The rearrangement joins TRBV9 to TRBJ2-5; no firm D call. The CDR3 is made up of 14 amino acids. Germline V CDR1 and CDR2: SGDLS, YYNGEE. Trimming took 0 bases from V and 0 from J, leaving 6 bases between them. The CDR3 DNA is TGTGCCAGCAGCGTAGGCGCCCACCAAGAGACCCAGTACTTC. As protein: CASSVGAHQETQYF. The whole variable domain, filled in from reference TRBV9 and TRBJ2-5, reads DSGVTQTPKHLITATGQRVTLRCSPRSGDLSVYWYQQSLDQGLQFLIQYYNGEERAKGNILERFSAQQFPDLHSELNLSSLELGDSALYFCASSVGAHQETQYFGPGTRLLVL.

In its sample, this clonotype was seen many times. The chain joins TRBV28 to TRBJ1-1; 8 bases line up with TRBD1. V gave up 2 bases and J gave up 8 bases; unmatched junction bases: 1. Germline V gene sequence: CDR1 MDHEN, CDR2 SYDVKM. CDR3 size: 12 residues. The DNA for the CDR3 is TGTGCCAGCAGTTTAGACAGGGGCGAAGCTTTCTTT. Protein product: CASSLDRGEAFF.

The rearrangement links TRBV6-5 to TRBJ2-3; 7 bases are a match to TRBD1. The ends lost 5 bases at V and 4 bases at J; junction bases unmatched: 3. Germline V gene data show CDR1 as MNHEY and CDR2 as SVGAGI. CDR3 length: 13 amino acids. The CDR3 DNA is TGTGCCAGCAGTACAGGGGTCCCAGATACGCAGTATTTT. Its translation is CASSTGVPDTQYF.

This clonotype was observed many times. The chain is built from TRBV5-4 and TRBJ2-5; TRBD1 is a possible D gene (5 bases). The CDR3 spans 15 residues. Germline V lookup: CDR1 SGHNT, CDR2 YYREEE (reference sequence). The V gene lost 0 bases and the J gene lost 1 base, with 10 bases spanning the gap. The CDR3 DNA is TGTGCCAGCAGCTTGGTTACAGGCTTCCAAGAGACCCAGTACTTC. The encoded protein is CASSLVTGFQETQYF.

This clonotype showed up many times. The chain uses TRBV27 and TRBJ2-1; no clear D. Germline V gene sequence: CDR1 MNHEY, CDR2 SMNVEV (reference sequence). This CDR3 has 14 residues. V was clipped by 3 bases and J by 0 bases, with 6 bases between them. Here the CDR3 DNA reads TGTGCCAGCAGTTTGGCTTTCTCCTACAATGAGCAGTTCTTC. This encodes CASSLAFSYNEQFF.

The sample holds many counts of this clonotype. The chain uses TRBV28 and TRBJ1-4, with D maybe TRBD1 (5 bases). From germline, CDR1 is MDHEN and CDR2 SYDVKM. CDR3 length equals 11 residues. V lost 5 bases, J lost 12 bases, and 10 bases lay in between. The CDR3 is CASSRTGQLFF. Here the CDR3 DNA reads TGTGCCAGCAGTCGAACAGGTCAACTGTTTTTT.

The chain employs TRBV11-1 and TRBJ2-5, with D possibly being TRBD2 (7 bases). Germline CDR1 SGHAT, CDR2 FQDESV (reference sequence). The V gene lost 5 bases and the J gene lost 3 bases, with 16 bases spanning the gap. The CDR3 sequence is 15 residues long. The CDR3 here is CASSPAGANKETQYF. The DNA for the CDR3 is TGTGCCAGCAGCCCCGCGGGGGCCAACAAAGAGACCCAGTACTTC.

This clonotype was seen repeatedly, ten times or more. The chain employs TRBV6-5 and TRBJ2-5; 7 nucleotides line up with TRBD2. V dropped 6 bases and J dropped 5; count of bases not matched to a gene: 6. The germline V gene has CDR1 MNHEY and CDR2 SVGAGI. The CDR3 has 13 amino acids. CDR3 sequence (DNA): TGTGCCAGCAGGGGGGGGAGTCGGGAGACCCAGTACTTC. Protein product: CASRGGSRETQYF.

The CDR3 sequence is CASSFGGDEQFF. The CDR3 DNA follows: TGTGCCAGCAGCTTCGGGGGAGATGAGCAGTTCTTC. The chain uses TRBV9 and TRBJ2-1, with D perhaps TRBD2 (6 bases). Germline CDR1 and CDR2: SGDLS and YYNGEE. The CDR3 consists of 12 residues. The V and J ends lost 4 bases and 8 bases respectively, with 10 bases between them.

This clonotype occurred a few times. The V and J genes are TRBV28 and TRBJ2-4; maybe TRBD1 (6 bases). The V gene lost 2 bases and the J gene lost 0 bases, with 20 bases spanning the gap. The CDR3 length is 19 residues. Germline values: CDR1 MDHEN, CDR2 SYDVKM. The CDR3 DNA is TGTGCCAGCAGTTTACCCCATAAGACAGGAGTAATAGCCAAAAACATTCAGTACTTC. It yields the protein CASSLPHKTGVIAKNIQYF. The variable domain in full, completed from reference TRBV28 and TRBJ2-4, reads DVKVTQSSRYLVKRTGEKVFLECVQDMDHENMFWYRQDPGLGLRLIYFSYDVKMKEKGDIPEGYSVSREKKERFSLILESASTNQTSMYLCASSLPHKTGVIAKNIQYFGAGTRLSVL.

This clonotype was seen at least ten times. The V gene is TRBV28, the J gene TRBJ2-1; perhaps TRBD2 as D (6 bases). Looked up from germline, CDR1 is MDHEN and CDR2 is SYDVKM. The CDR3 runs 15 residues. Trimming removed 6 bases at V and 5 bases at J, with 17 bases between. The CDR3 DNA follows: TGTGCCAGCAGCTATGGAGGGTCCACTGACAATGAGCAGTTCTTC. Translating gives CASSYGGSTDNEQFF.

Ten or more counts support this clonotype. The chain links TRBV24-1 to TRBJ2-1, with a tentative D call TRBD1 (6 bases). Germline loops: CDR1 KGHDR, CDR2 SFDVKD. V was clipped by 4 bases and J by 0 bases, with 12 bases between them. The CDR3 spans 16 residues. CDR3 sequence (DNA): TGTGCCACCAGTGAGCCACAGGGAAGCTCCTACAATGAGCAGTTCTTC. This gives the protein CATSEPQGSSYNEQFF.

The table lists this clonotype with many counts. The gene calls are TRBV12-3 or TRBV12-4 and TRBJ2-5; 11 bases map to TRBD2. The CDR3 extends over 15 amino acids. V was clipped by 6 bases and J by 5 bases; unmatched bases: 8. As DNA, the CDR3 is TGTGCCAGCAGCTTTCCTAGCGGGGGGAAGGAGACCCAGTACTTC. The encoded protein is CASSFPSGGKETQYF.

This chain uses TRBV12-3 or TRBV12-4 with TRBJ2-5, with 12 nucleotides matching TRBD2. V was pared by 5 bases and J by 1 base, with 2 bases of the junction left unmatched. The CDR3 sequence is 15 residues long. The CDR3 DNA sequence: TGTGCCAGCAGTGTGACTAGCGGGGGCCAAGAGACCCAGTACTTC. Residues: CASSVTSGGQETQYF.

This clonotype appeared many times. The V call is TRBV7-2, the J call TRBJ2-1; 8 positions agree with TRBD2. This CDR3 has 14 residues. V trimming: 3 bases; J trimming: 2 bases; junction bases outside the gene matches: 0. Germline CDR1 SGHTA, CDR2 FQGNSA. DNA of the CDR3: TGTGCCAGCAGCTTTAGCGGGACCTACAATGAGCAGTTCTTC. Its translation is CASSFSGTYNEQFF.

The sample holds many counts of this clonotype. This chain links TRBV20-1 with TRBJ2-7, with TRBD2 as a possible D gene (5 bases). Germline V gives CDR1 DFQATT, CDR2 SNEGSKA (reference sequence). The germline V and J ends were trimmed by 3 bases and 5 bases, with 17 bases remaining between them. The CDR3 totals 14 residues. DNA for the CDR3: TGCAGTGCTAGCTCGGTGGGAGTCGCCAACGAGCAGTACTTC. Protein sequence: CSASSVGVANEQYF.

This clonotype was counted many times. The chain combines TRBV18 with TRBJ2-6, with D perhaps TRBD2 (5 bases). This CDR3 spans 16 amino acids. Trimming left V 0 bases short and J 0 bases short, with 6 bases between. Germline V gene data show CDR1 as KGHSH and CDR2 as LQKENI. This chain's CDR3 is CASSPPRVSGANVLTF. The CDR3 DNA sequence: TGTGCCAGCTCACCACCGAGGGTCTCTGGGGCCAACGTCCTGACTTTC.

By share of the sample, this clonotype is medium-sized (0.01 to 0.1%). The J gene is TRBJ2-7, the V gene TRBV27, with D perhaps matching TRBD2 (5 bases). Trimming cost V 2 bases and J 7 bases, with 12 bases left between them. CDR3 length: 13 residues. Germline V CDR1 and CDR2: MNHEY, SMNVEV (reference sequence). CDR3 region: CASSLPPPGEQYF. CDR3 nucleotide sequence: TGTGCCAGCAGTTTACCCCCCCCGGGGGAGCAGTACTTC.

This clonotype was detected many times. This chain connects TRBV6-6 to TRBJ2-7, with TRBD1 matching over 7 bases. The CDR3 runs to 14 residues. Germline loops: CDR1 MNHNY, CDR2 SVGAGI (reference sequence). After removal of 2 bases from V and 4 bases from J, the junction contained 5 bases not matched to a gene. This CDR3 is CASSYNRDSYEQYF. In DNA, the CDR3 is TGTGCCAGCAGTTACAACCGGGACAGTTACGAGCAGTACTTC.

This clonotype came up a few times. The chain combines TRBV7-2 with TRBJ1-2, with D perhaps TRBD1 (6 bases). Per germline, CDR1 SGHTA and CDR2 FQGNSA. V lost 0 bases to trimming and J lost 7 bases, with 12 bases between them. CDR3 length: 14 residues. CDR3 DNA sequence: TGTGCCAGCAGCTTAGCCGCAGGGGTTCCTGGCTACACCTTC. It yields the protein CASSLAAGVPGYTF.

The sample holds many counts of this clonotype. The rearrangement uses TRBV12-3 or TRBV12-4 and TRBJ2-7, with D hard to call. The CDR3 loop spans 11 amino acids. The ends were cut back, 4 bases at V and 2 bases at J, with 3 bases in the middle. The chain's CDR3 is CASSSAYEQYF. The CDR3 coding sequence is TGTGCCAGCAGTTCCGCCTACGAGCAGTACTTC.

This clonotype was observed many times. V and J are TRBV20-1 and TRBJ2-1; D may correspond to TRBD1 or TRBD2 (5 bases each). Trimming took off 6 bases at V and 2 bases at J, with 11 bases between the two ends. Germline V gene sequence: CDR1 DFQATT, CDR2 SNEGSKA (reference sequence). CDR3 length: 13 amino acids. The CDR3 DNA reads TGCAGTGCCCGGGACCCGGCCTACAATGAGCAGTTCTTC. It encodes CSARDPAYNEQFF.

This clonotype was observed a few times. This chain joins TRBV7-2 and TRBJ2-5, with unresolved D. This CDR3 region has 14 residues. Germline CDR1 and CDR2: SGHTA and FQGNSA. V gave up 5 bases and J gave up 5 bases, with 15 bases separating them. The chain's CDR3 is CASSPRLLRETQYF. CDR3 sequence (DNA): TGTGCCAGCAGCCCCCGTCTTCTGAGGGAGACCCAGTACTTC.